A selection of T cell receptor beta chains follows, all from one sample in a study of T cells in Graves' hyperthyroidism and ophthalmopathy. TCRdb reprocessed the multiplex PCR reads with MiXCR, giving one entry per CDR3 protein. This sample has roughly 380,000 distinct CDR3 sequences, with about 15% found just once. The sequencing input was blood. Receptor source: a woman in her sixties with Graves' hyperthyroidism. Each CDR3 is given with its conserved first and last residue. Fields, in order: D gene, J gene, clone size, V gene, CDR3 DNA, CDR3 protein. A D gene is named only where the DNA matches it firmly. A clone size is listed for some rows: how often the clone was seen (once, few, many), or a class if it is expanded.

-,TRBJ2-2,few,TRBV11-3,TGTGCCAGCAGCTTAAGCCCGTCGGGGGAGCTGTTTTTT,CASSLSPSGELFF
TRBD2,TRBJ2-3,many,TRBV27,TGTGCCAGCAGTTCGTGGCTAGCGGGAGGGTCAGATACGCAGTATTTT,CASSSWLAGGSDTQYF
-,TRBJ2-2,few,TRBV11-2,TGTGCCAGCAGCTTAGATAATCTAGGGGTCGGGGAGCTGTTTTTT,CASSLDNLGVGELFF
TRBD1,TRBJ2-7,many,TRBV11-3,TGTGCCAGCAGCATCCGGGACAGGGGATTCGAGCAGTACTTC,CASSIRDRGFEQYF
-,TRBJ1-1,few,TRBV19,TGTGCCAGTAGTATATCAATGATGAACACTGAAGCTTTCTTT,CASSISMMNTEAFF
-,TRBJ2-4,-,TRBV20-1,TGCAGTGCTAGAGATTCGTCGTCCCGGGGTATTCAGTACTTC,CSARDSSSRGIQYF
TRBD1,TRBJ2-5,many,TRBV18,TGTGCCAGCTCTCTACTCCCGGGACAGCAAGAGACCCAGTACTTC,CASSLLPGQQETQYF
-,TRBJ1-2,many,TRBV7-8,TGTGCCAGCAGCCCACGGACAGTGTCGAGGAGCTATGGCTACACCTTC,CASSPRTVSRSYGYTF
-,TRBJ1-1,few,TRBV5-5,TGTGCCAGCAGCTTGCATTGGCTTCCCTATGAAGCTTTCTTT,CASSLHWLPYEAFF
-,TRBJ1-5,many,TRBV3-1,TGTGCCAGCAGCCAGGCGGGACGAAATCAGCCCCAGCATTTT,CASSQAGRNQPQHF
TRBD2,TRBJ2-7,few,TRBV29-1,TGCAGCGCCACCGGGACTAGCTCCTTCGAGCAGTACTTC,CSATGTSSFEQYF
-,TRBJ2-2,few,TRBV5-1,TGCGCCAGCAGTCCCCCCGGCAACACCGGGGAGCTGTTTTTT,CASSPPGNTGELFF
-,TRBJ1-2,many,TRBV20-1,TGCAGTGCTAGAGATACAGGGAATTATGGCTACACCTTC,CSARDTGNYGYTF
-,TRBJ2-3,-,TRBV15,TGTGCCACCAGCAGAGATTCTCAGGAGGCTAGCACAGATACGCAGTATTTT,CATSRDSQEASTDTQYF
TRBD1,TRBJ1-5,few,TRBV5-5,TGTGCCAGCAGCTTGTGGACAGGGGAGAGTCAGCCCCAGCATTTT,CASSLWTGESQPQHF
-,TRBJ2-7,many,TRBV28,TGTGCCAGCAGTAAATACGAGCAGTACTTC,CASSKYEQYF
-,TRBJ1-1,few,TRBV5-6,TGTGCCAGCAGCTTGCCTTCGGGGGCACTGAACACTGAAGCTTTCTTT,CASSLPSGALNTEAFF
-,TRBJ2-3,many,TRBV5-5,TGTGCCAGCAGCTCGATGGACGTAGTCACAGATACGCAGTATTTT,CASSSMDVVTDTQYF
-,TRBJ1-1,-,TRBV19,TGTGCCAGTACTCAAAGAAGACAGCAGGGGTACACTGAAGCTTTCTTT,CASTQRRQQGYTEAFF
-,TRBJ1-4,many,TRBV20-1,TGCAGTGCTAGACGACAGGACGAAAAACTGTTTTTT,CSARRQDEKLFF
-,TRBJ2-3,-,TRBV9,TGTGCCAGCAGCGCTTCCGGGTTCACCACAGATACGCAGTATTTT,CASSASGFTTDTQYF
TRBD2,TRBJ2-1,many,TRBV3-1,TGTGCCAGCAGGGGACTAGCGGGAACCGAGCAGTTCTTC,CASRGLAGTEQFF
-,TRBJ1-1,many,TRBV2,TGTGCCAGCAGGGTGAACAGGTTCACTGAAGCTTTCTTT,CASRVNRFTEAFF
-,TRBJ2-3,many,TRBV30,TGTGCCTGGAGTGCCTTTCGGGGGGCAACAGATACGCAGTATTTT,CAWSAFRGATDTQYF
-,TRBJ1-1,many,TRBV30,TGTGCCTACCGCAGGGGAACTGAAGCTTTCTTT,CAYRRGTEAFF
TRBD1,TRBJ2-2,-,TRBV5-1,TGCGCCAGCAGCTTGTTGGGACAGCAGAACACCGGGGAGCTGTTTTTT,CASSLLGQQNTGELFF
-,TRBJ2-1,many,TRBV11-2,TGTGCCAGCAGCAGAGGGTCGTATGCTGAGCAGTTCTTC,CASSRGSYAEQFF
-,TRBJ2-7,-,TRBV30,TGTGCCTGGAGTGCCCCCATGTCGGGACTGTTCTCCTACGAGCAGTACTTC,CAWSAPMSGLFSYEQYF
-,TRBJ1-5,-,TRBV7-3,TGTGCCAGCAGCTTCCTACCGAATCAGCCCCAGCATTTT,CASSFLPNQPQHF
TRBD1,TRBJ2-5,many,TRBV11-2,TGTGCCAGCAGCTCCGGACAGGGGAGTCAAGAGACCCAGTACTTC,CASSSGQGSQETQYF
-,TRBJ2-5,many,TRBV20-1,TGCAGTGCCATCCAACAGACCCAGTACTTC,CSAIQQTQYF
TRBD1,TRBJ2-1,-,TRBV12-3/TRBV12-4,TGTGCCAGCACCTCTGGGACAGGCCGTTACAATGAGCAGTTCTTC,CASTSGTGRYNEQFF
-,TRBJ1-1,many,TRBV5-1,TGCGCCAGCAGCGTAGGTGGGGTAACTGAAGCTTTCTTT,CASSVGGVTEAFF
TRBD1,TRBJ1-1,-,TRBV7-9,TGTGCCAGCAGCTCTAGTCGGGACAGGGATACTGAAGCTTTCTTT,CASSSSRDRDTEAFF
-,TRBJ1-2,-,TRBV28,TGTGCCAGCAGTTTAGACAGTGAAGTTGGTGGCTACACCTTC,CASSLDSEVGGYTF
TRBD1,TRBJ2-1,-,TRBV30,TGTGCCTGGGGCCGGGACAGGGTTAACAATGAGCAGTTCTTC,CAWGRDRVNNEQFF